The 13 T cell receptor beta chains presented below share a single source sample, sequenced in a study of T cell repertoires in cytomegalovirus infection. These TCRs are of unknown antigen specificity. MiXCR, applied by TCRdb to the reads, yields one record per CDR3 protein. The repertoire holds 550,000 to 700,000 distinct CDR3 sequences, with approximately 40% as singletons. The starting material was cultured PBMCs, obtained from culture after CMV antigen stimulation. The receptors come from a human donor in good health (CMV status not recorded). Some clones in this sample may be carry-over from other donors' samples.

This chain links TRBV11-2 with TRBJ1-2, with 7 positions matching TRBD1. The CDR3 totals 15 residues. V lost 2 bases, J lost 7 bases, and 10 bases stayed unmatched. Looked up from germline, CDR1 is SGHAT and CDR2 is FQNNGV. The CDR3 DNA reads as TGTGCCAGCAGCTTACAACAGGGGAGTTATCCTGGCTACACCTTC. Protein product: CASSLQQGSYPGYTF.

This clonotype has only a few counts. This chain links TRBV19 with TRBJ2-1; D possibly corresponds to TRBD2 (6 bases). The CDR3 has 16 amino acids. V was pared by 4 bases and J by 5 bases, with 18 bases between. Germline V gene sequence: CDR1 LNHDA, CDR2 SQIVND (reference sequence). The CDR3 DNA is TGTGCCAGTAGTAATTTTGGCGGAGGCGGGAACAATGAGCAGTTCTTC. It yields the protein CASSNFGGGGNNEQFF. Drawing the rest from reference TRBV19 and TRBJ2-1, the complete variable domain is DGGITQSPKYLFRKEGQNVTLSCEQNLNHDAMYWYRQDPGQGLRLIYYSQIVNDFQKGDIAEGYSVSREKKESFPLTVTSAQKNPTAFYLCASSNFGGGGNNEQFFGPGTRLTVL.

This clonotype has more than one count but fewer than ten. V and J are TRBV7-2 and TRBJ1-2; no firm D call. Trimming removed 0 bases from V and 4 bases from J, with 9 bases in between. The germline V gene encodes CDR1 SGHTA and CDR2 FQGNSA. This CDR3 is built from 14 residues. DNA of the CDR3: TGTGCCAGCAGCTTAGCTCAAAGTAGCTATGGCTACACCTTC. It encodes CASSLAQSSYGYTF.

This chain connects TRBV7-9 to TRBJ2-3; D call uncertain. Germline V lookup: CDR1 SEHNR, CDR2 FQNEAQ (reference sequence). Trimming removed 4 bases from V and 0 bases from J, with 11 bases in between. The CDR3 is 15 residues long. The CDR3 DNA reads TGTGCCAGCAGCTCGACTGGAACTAGCACAGATACGCAGTATTTT. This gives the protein CASSSTGTSTDTQYF.

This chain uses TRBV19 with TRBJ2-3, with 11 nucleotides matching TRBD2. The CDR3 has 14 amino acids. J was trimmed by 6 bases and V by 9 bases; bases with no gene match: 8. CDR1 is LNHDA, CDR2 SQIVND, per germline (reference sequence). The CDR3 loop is CARPPPSGGDTQYF. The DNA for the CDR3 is TGTGCCAGGCCCCCCCCTAGCGGGGGGGATACGCAGTATTTT.

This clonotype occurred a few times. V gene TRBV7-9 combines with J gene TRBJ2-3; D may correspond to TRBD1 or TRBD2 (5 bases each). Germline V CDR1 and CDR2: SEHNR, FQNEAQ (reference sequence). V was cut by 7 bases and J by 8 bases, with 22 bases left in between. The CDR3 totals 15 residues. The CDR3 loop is CASTDRDLELRTQYF. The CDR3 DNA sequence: TGTGCCAGCACCGACCGGGACCTCGAGCTCCGTACGCAGTATTTT.

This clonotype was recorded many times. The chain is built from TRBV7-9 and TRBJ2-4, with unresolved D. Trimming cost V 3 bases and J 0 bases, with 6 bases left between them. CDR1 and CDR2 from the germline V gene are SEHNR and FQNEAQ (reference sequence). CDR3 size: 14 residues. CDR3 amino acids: CASSFRGAKNIQYF. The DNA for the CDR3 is TGTGCCAGCAGCTTCCGAGGAGCCAAAAACATTCAGTACTTC.

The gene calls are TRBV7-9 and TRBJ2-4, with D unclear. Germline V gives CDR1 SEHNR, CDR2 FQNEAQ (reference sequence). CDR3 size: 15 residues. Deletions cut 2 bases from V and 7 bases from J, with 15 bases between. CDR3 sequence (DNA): TGTGCCAGCAGCTTAATTGGGGTGGGGTTGAACATTCAGTACTTC. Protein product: CASSLIGVGLNIQYF.

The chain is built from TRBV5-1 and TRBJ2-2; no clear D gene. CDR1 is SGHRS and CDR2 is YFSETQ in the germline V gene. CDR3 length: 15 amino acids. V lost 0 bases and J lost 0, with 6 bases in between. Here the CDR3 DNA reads TGCGCCAGCAGCTTGGATGTGTCGAACACCGGGGAGCTGTTTTTT. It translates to CASSLDVSNTGELFF.

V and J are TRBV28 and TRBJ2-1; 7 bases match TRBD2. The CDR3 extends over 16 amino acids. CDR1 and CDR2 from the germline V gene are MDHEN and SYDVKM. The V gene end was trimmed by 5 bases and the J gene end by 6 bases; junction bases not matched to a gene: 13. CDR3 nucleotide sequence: TGTGCCAGCAGTCCGACTTCCGGGAGGTTCGGCAATGAGCAGTTCTTC. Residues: CASSPTSGRFGNEQFF.

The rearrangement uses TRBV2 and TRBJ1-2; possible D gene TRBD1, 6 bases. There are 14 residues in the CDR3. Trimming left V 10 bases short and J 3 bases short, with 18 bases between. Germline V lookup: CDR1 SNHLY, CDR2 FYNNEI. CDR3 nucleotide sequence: TGTGCCACCCAGCAGTGGAGGGGGGACTATGGCTACACCTTC. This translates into CATQQWRGDYGYTF.

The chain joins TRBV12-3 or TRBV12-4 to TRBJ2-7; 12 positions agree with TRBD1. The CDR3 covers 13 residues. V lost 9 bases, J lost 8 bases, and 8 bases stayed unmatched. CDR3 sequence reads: CASNLGTGGKQYF. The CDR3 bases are TGTGCCAGTAACCTGGGGACAGGGGGCAAGCAGTACTTC.

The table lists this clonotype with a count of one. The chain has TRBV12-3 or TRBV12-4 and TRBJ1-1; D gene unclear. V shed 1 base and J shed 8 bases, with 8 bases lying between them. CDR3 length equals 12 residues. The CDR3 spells CASSLGAGEAFF. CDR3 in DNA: TGTGCCAGCAGTTTAGGTGCGGGGGAAGCTTTCTTT.